This TCR beta chain derives from a study of vaccination and CD4 T cells after COVID-19 (dated by TCRdb to the early 2020s). For the wider study: Convalescent patients had a positive SARS-CoV-2 result on nasal swab PCR, and of these patients, several had mild disease and one had severe disease. Control cultures received a CEFX viral epitope pool as the positive control, an HIV-1 Nef peptide pool as the negative control, or no peptide. The convalescent cohort comprised six males and four females, including two Hispanic individuals, seven Caucasians, two Asians and one multiracial person. For stimulating the cultures, overlapping spike peptide pools were used, derived from SARS-CoV-2 as well as from the common cold coronaviruses HCoV-NL63, HCoV-OC43 and HCoV-229E. The spike-specific CD4+ TCR repertoire was compared before and after mRNA vaccination in over nine COVID-19 convalescent patients and a few infection-naive healthy vaccine recipients. Participants received two doses of either the Pfizer-BioNTech BNT162b2 vaccine (n=8) or the Moderna mRNA-1273 vaccine (n=2). Post-COVID blood samples from convalescent patients were collected a median of around 110 days after diagnosis, with a range of 35 to 161 days. Post-vaccine blood samples were collected a median of approximately 72 days after the second vaccine dose, ranging from roughly 12 to 241 days. The investigation overall reported the following: Of the vaccine-specific clones in convalescent patients, 304 of 307, or nearly all, reacted only to SARS-CoV-2 spike and did not cross-react with common cold coronaviruses. Although the median number of SARS-CoV-2-reactive clonotypes went up from some 23 after infection to around 40 after vaccination, the increase was not significant. The number of convalescent patients in the study was relatively small, and the study did not examine early timepoints following natural infection. In convalescent patients, a median roughly 85% of post-vaccine SARS-CoV-2-reactive clones were detected only after vaccination, suggesting vaccine-specific priming.

Library construction relied on PCR. TCR sequencing of DNA from cultured CD4+ T cells used the Oncomine TCR Beta short-read assay at the Johns Hopkins FTIC core. The QIAamp micro DNA kit was used to extract genomic DNA from the cultured CD4+ T cells. The Oncomine TCR Beta libraries from cultured CD4+ T cells were pooled using unique dual indexes and then sequenced on an Illumina iSeq 100. The authors processed their data as follows. Non-productive sequences were removed, and CDR3s that did not start with C, did not end with F or W, or were shorter than 7 amino acids were discarded. The MANAFEST web application identified antigen-specific clonotypes by comparing peptide-stimulated wells against reference wells and other culture wells. An FDR below 0.05, an odds ratio above 5, and a productive frequency above 0.1% in at least two of three replicate wells were required for clones to be considered positive. Clonotypes that were significantly expanded in both SARS-CoV-2 spike wells and at least one common cold coronavirus spike condition were defined as cross-reactive. Similarity between CDR3 sequences was evaluated in R version 3.6.1 using Levenshtein distances (stringdist) and unrooted phylogenetic trees (ape). Through fastp at Q25 and MiXCR, TCRdb rebuilt clones from the public reads, retaining in-frame beta chains. Each entry merges the rows of one CDR3 protein and shows their most common DNA and genes. The V and J calls and clone size are TCRdb's, not the authors'. The sample table holds about 11,000 distinct CDR3 sequences, of which about two thirds were seen once. The ten largest make up more than 13% of the sample.

This specimen's treatment or condition label, per the study, means: approximately 9-day PBMC culture with coronavirus spike peptide pools or control peptides (ViraFEST assay). The ViraFEST assay was used in the study, in which antigen-specific T cells were expanded with peptide pools and expanded clonotypes were subsequently identified by TCR sequencing. The convalescent patients' positive SARS-CoV-2 PCR tests fell between March and December 2020, which was before the Alpha, Beta and Delta variants emerged in the United States. About 1.8 million PBMCs per well were cultured in IMDM with roughly 5% human AB serum and 7.5 to 10 IU/ml IL-2, plus 10 ug/ml peptide pools. On days 3 and 7, half of the culture medium was replaced with fresh IL-2-containing medium. After 10 to 11 days of culture, CD4+ T cells were isolated by negative selection using the EasySep CD4+ T cell isolation kit. PBMCs were separated from whole blood using Ficoll-Paque Plus gradient centrifugation and then either used fresh or cryopreserved at -140C. Each culture condition was generally run in triplicate wells.

This clonotype has more than one count but fewer than ten. What antigen it recognizes has not been identified. No clone much larger than this one lies a single base away; base qualities are absent. The CDR3, from cysteine to phenylalanine, totals 14 residues. The only DNA kept is the CDR3, 42 bases in frame from the first base. The junction shows trimming of 5 bases on V and 5 bases on J, plus 15 bases between the germline ends. Via the germline V gene (reference sequence), CDR1 is LNHDA and CDR2 SQIVND. Sequencing was carried out using CD4+ T cells from blood, cultured in vitro. The rearrangement joined TRBV19 to TRBJ1-1; a weak D assignment points to TRBD1 (5 bases agree). This receptor was identified in a human donor who had recovered from COVID-19. The sequence in DNA is TGTGCCAGTAGTGCCCGGACGGGGGGGACTGAAGCTTTCTTT. This codes for CASSARTGGTEAFF.